Listed below are T cell receptor beta chains from one sample, sequenced in a study of blood T cells in healthy people across ages. A single record per CDR3 protein comes from TCRdb applying MiXCR to the 5' RACE reads. The sample yields 1.5 million to 1.9 million distinct CDR3 sequences, less than 45% seen once. The sequenced material came from blood. Receptors originate from a young woman in good health. Each CDR3 is given with its conserved first and last residue. D genes are given only for firm matches. Size values are once, few and many counts, or a class for expanded clones, and some rows have none.

DNA,CDR3,J,size,D,V
TGTGCCAGCAGTTACTCCAGACTAGCGGGAGAGACCCAGTACTTC,CASSYSRLAGETQYF,TRBJ2-5,few,TRBD2,TRBV6-6
TGTGCCAGCAGCAATGCGGCGGCTATATTTGTTTCCTACAATGAGCAGTTCTTC,CASSNAAAIFVSYNEQFF,TRBJ2-1,once,NA,TRBV7-9
TGCAGTGCTAGCGGGGGAGGGCATAACTATGGCTACACCTTC,CSASGGGHNYGYTF,TRBJ1-2,NA,NA,TRBV20-1
TGCGCCAGCAGCCGTGTAGGACAGGGGGCGCGAAATGAGCAGTACTTC,CASSRVGQGARNEQYF,TRBJ2-7,NA,TRBD1,TRBV4-1
TGTGCCAGCAGCTTAGGCAGCTACAATGAGCAGTACTTC,CASSLGSYNEQYF,TRBJ2-7,many,NA,TRBV7-3
TGTGCCACCAGCAGAGATCTGGGCCCCTCCCATGAGCAGTACTTC,CATSRDLGPSHEQYF,TRBJ2-5,NA,NA,TRBV15
TGTGCCTGGAGTGGAGAATACGCTAGCACAGATACGCAGTATTTT,CAWSGEYASTDTQYF,TRBJ2-3,NA,NA,TRBV30
TGTGCCAGCTCACCAATCCGAAGGGGCGACCAAGAGACCCAGTACTTC,CASSPIRRGDQETQYF,TRBJ2-5,many,NA,TRBV18
TGTGCCAGCAGCGTAGGACTAGACTACGAGCAGTACTTC,CASSVGLDYEQYF,TRBJ2-7,many,NA,TRBV9
TGTGCCAGCAGTTACTCGATTTCTGGGACCAGCAATCGGTACTTC,CASSYSISGTSNRYF,TRBJ2-4,NA,NA,TRBV6-5
TGCAGTGCTACGGCGAACACTGAAGCTTTCTTT,CSATANTEAFF,TRBJ1-1,few,NA,TRBV20-1
TGTGCCAGCAGCTTGACAGGGCTTTTCGGAAATTCACCCCTCCACTTT,CASSLTGLFGNSPLHF,TRBJ1-6,NA,NA,TRBV5-5
TGTGCCAGCAGCGCGGGACAGGTTCCGGAAAAACTGTTTTTT,CASSAGQVPEKLFF,TRBJ1-4,NA,TRBD1,TRBV7-2
TGTGCCATCCCATGGGGGGGCTGTGAGCAGTTCTTC,CAIPWGGCEQFF,TRBJ2-1,few,NA,TRBV6-2/TRBV6-3
TGCAGTGCTAGAGATCGGTTCCGGTACCGCACAGATACGCAGTATTTT,CSARDRFRYRTDTQYF,TRBJ2-3,NA,NA,TRBV20-1
TGTGCCAGCAGTCCCTGGACCCTGTTCTATGGCTACACCTTC,CASSPWTLFYGYTF,TRBJ1-2,few,NA,TRBV12-3/TRBV12-4
TGTGCCAGCGGGGGCCCCATAGCGGGGGGCCTCCAAGAGACCCAGTACTTC,CASGGPIAGGLQETQYF,TRBJ2-5,NA,TRBD2,TRBV3-1
TGTGCCAGCAGTTTGGCGCTAGCGGGAGATAGCTCCTACAATGAGCAGTTCTTC,CASSLALAGDSSYNEQFF,TRBJ2-1,NA,TRBD2,TRBV12-3/TRBV12-4
TGTGCCAGCAGTACCCTAGGCGGAGCGACCTTCGAAGAGACCCAGTACTTC,CASSTLGGATFEETQYF,TRBJ2-5,few,NA,TRBV12-3/TRBV12-4
TGTGCCAGCAGCGTAATAGCGAGTAGCACAGATACGCAGTATTTT,CASSVIASSTDTQYF,TRBJ2-3,NA,NA,TRBV9
TGTGCCATCAGTGAGCGGGGGCAAGAGACCCAGTACTTC,CAISERGQETQYF,TRBJ2-5,NA,NA,TRBV10-3
TGCAGTGCTAGAGAGAAAGGGAGTGTGGCAGATACGCAGTATTTT,CSAREKGSVADTQYF,TRBJ2-3,few,NA,TRBV20-1
TGCAGTGCTCCCCCTAGCCTAGGGGACGTCTACAATGAGCAGTTCTTC,CSAPPSLGDVYNEQFF,TRBJ2-1,NA,NA,TRBV20-1
TGTGCCAGCACCTACACAGATACGCAGTATTTT,CASTYTDTQYF,TRBJ2-3,many,NA,TRBV2
TGTGCCACCAGCAGAGTGGATCAAGAGACCCAGTACTTC,CATSRVDQETQYF,TRBJ2-5,NA,NA,TRBV15
TGCGCCAGCAGCAAAGGACAGGGGTTAAATGAGCAGTTCTTC,CASSKGQGLNEQFF,TRBJ2-1,NA,TRBD1,TRBV5-1
TGTGCCAGCAGCCAAGTTGGTGAAGCTTTCTTT,CASSQVGEAFF,TRBJ1-1,few,NA,TRBV3-1
TGTGCCAGCTTTCAGTTTGTGAACACTGAAGCTTTCTTT,CASFQFVNTEAFF,TRBJ1-1,NA,NA,TRBV12-3/TRBV12-4
TGTGCCAGCAGCTTAGCCGGGACAGGGTCGGATACGCAGTATTTT,CASSLAGTGSDTQYF,TRBJ2-3,few,TRBD1,TRBV7-6
TGTGCCAGCAGCGCCCAGCCTGAAGCTTTCTTT,CASSAQPEAFF,TRBJ1-1,few,NA,TRBV7-9
TGTGCCAGCAGTGAAGACAGTACCGGGGAGCTGTTTTTT,CASSEDSTGELFF,TRBJ2-2,NA,NA,TRBV2
TGTGCCAGCAGCGCCCGGGACGGACTGGATACGCAGTATTTT,CASSARDGLDTQYF,TRBJ2-3,NA,NA,TRBV9
TGTGCCAGCAGTGAAGTTCCGACAGATACGCAGTATTTT,CASSEVPTDTQYF,TRBJ2-3,NA,NA,TRBV6-1
TGTGCCAGCAGCAAACAGGGGGCGCGGAACACTGAAGCTTTCTTT,CASSKQGARNTEAFF,TRBJ1-1,few,TRBD1,TRBV7-2
TGTGCCAGCAGAGAGGGGATACAAGAGACCCAGTACTTC,CASREGIQETQYF,TRBJ2-5,few,NA,TRBV12-3/TRBV12-4
TGCGCCAGCAGCTTGTTCGCTAGCGGGAGTACAATCTACAATGAGCAGTTCTTC,CASSLFASGSTIYNEQFF,TRBJ2-1,NA,TRBD2,TRBV5-1
TGTGCCAGCAGTAGACCCCAGAACCAGCCCCAGCATTTT,CASSRPQNQPQHF,TRBJ1-5,NA,NA,TRBV6-1
TGTGCCAGCAGCCGAGAACAGGGGTTGTACTTC,CASSREQGLYF,TRBJ2-5,NA,TRBD1,TRBV5-6
TGTGCCAGCCGCTGGGGGAGTCCTGAGCAGTTCTTC,CASRWGSPEQFF,TRBJ2-1,few,NA,TRBV7-2
TGTGCCAGCTTTCCACAGGGGTTGGACACTGAAGCTTTCTTT,CASFPQGLDTEAFF,TRBJ1-1,few,TRBD1,TRBV18
TGTGCCAGCAGCTTTCGTAAGGGACAGGGTATGGATGAGCAGTTCTTC,CASSFRKGQGMDEQFF,TRBJ2-1,NA,TRBD1,TRBV7-8
TGTGCCAGCACCTTCCAGGGGCGGGCAGATACGCAGTATTTT,CASTFQGRADTQYF,TRBJ2-3,NA,NA,TRBV7-8
TGTGCCAGCAGTACGGACAGGGGGAGAGCCTCACCCCTCCACTTT,CASSTDRGRASPLHF,TRBJ1-6,NA,TRBD1,TRBV7-9
TGTGCCAGCAGCTCGGGACAGGGGGTTTGGGGGGAGCTGTTTTTT,CASSSGQGVWGELFF,TRBJ2-2,NA,TRBD1,TRBV7-2
TGTGCCGACAGTAACCAGGGGCGTCCAGATACGCAGTATTTT,CADSNQGRPDTQYF,TRBJ2-3,NA,NA,TRBV7-2
TGCAGCGTTGAAGATTCGCCCGGGACAAGCACAGATACGCAGTATTTT,CSVEDSPGTSTDTQYF,TRBJ2-3,few,NA,TRBV29-1